Here is one T cell receptor (beta chain) with its context. What it recognizes is unknown. There are 15 residues in the CDR3. Trimming shortened V by 0 bases and J by 6 bases, and 11 bases separated the two germline ends. Germline V gene data show CDR1 as LGHNA and CDR2 as YNFKEQ. The sample originates from a study of T-cell memory formation after mild COVID-19. Sample barcodes and UMIs were carried by the TCR alpha and TCR beta cDNA libraries that 5'RACE generated with constant-segment primers. TCRdb ran MiXCR on the 5' RACE reads and lists one entry per CDR3 protein. Of 58,000 or so distinct CDR3 sequences listed, about 27% are singletons. The study, taken as a whole, reports: For contracting clones, CD4+ ones sat mainly in CM and EM, CD8+ in EMRA. The appearance of some responding clones in pre-infection memory suggested that cross-reactive memory joined. Clones shrinking from day 15 to 85 showed even CD4/CD8 mixes; later expanders tilted CD4+.

This TCR was recovered from a man between 18 and 35 years old who had mild COVID-19 (a few samples of this study predate the infection). Cell type and time point are not known. The chain employs TRBV4-2 and TRBJ2-2, with D tentatively TRBD2 (6 bases). Input material: PBMCs or a T cell subset sorted from them (not recorded which). The CDR3 region is CASSQEKGGAGELFF. DNA for the CDR3: TGTGCCAGCAGCCAAGAAAAAGGCGGGGCCGGGGAGCTGTTTTTT.